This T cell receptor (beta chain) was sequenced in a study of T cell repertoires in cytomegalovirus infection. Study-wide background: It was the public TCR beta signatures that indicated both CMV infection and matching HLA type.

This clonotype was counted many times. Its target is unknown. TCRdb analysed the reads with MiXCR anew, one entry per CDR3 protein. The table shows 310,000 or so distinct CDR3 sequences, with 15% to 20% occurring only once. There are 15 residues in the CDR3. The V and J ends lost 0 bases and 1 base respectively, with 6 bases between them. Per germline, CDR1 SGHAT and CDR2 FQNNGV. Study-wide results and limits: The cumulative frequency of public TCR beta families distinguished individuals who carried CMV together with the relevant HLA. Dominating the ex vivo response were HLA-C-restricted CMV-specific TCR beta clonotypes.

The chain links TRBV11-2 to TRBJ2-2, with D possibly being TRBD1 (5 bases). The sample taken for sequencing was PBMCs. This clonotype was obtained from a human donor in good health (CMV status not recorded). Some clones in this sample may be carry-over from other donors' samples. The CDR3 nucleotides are TGTGCCAGCAGCTTAGATACAGGGAACACCGGGGAGCTGTTTTTT. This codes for CASSLDTGNTGELFF.